What follows are 11 T cell receptor beta chains derived from one specimen sequenced in a study of blood T cell repertoires in COVID-19. Some clones are missing from TCRdb's copy, which holds only in-frame ones; the method was immunoSEQ multiplex PCR. The sample holds 150,000 to 200,000 clones, approximately 80% seen once. Sequencing was performed on peripheral blood. All receptors come from a man aged 45-60 years who had recovered from COVID-19.

The chain links TRBV7-9 to TRBJ2-1; 10 bases are a match to TRBD2. Germline CDR1 and CDR2: SEHNR and FQNEAQ (reference sequence). The CDR3 runs to 14 residues. The V gene end was trimmed by 6 bases and the J gene end by 5 bases; junction bases not matched to a gene: 4. The CDR3 loop reads CASSRTSGDNEQFF. In DNA form, the CDR3 reads TGTGCCAGCAGTCGAACTAGCGGGGACAATGAGCAGTTCTTC.

This rearrangement joins TRBV6-5 to TRBJ1-3; 8 positions match TRBD1. The CDR3 spans 15 residues. V shed 5 bases, J shed 3 bases, and the junction held 6 bases outside the gene matches. Looked up from germline, CDR1 is MNHEY and CDR2 is SVGAGI. The CDR3 nucleotides are TGTGCCAGCAGTCCCAGGGGGCTCGATGGAAACACCATATATTTT. As protein: CASSPRGLDGNTIYF.

The CDR3 is CASSIGDRAFF. DNA for the CDR3: TGTGCCAGTAGTATCGGGGACAGGGCTTTCTTT. The chain uses TRBV19 and TRBJ1-1; 8 bases are a match to TRBD1. Trimming at V came to 3 bases and at J to 11 bases, leaving 2 bases not matched to a gene. This CDR3 is built from 11 residues. Germline values: CDR1 LNHDA, CDR2 SQIVND (reference sequence). Combining the CDR3 with reference TRBV19 and TRBJ1-1 gives the whole variable domain DGGITQSPKYLFRKEGQNVTLSCEQNLNHDAMYWYRQDPGQGLRLIYYSQIVNDFQKGDIAEGYSVSREKKESFPLTVTSAQKNPTAFYLCASSIGDRAFFGQGTRLTVV.

This chain uses TRBV23-1 with TRBJ2-7, with TRBD1 matching over 7 bases. TRBV23-1 is identified as an open reading frame with a role that is uncertain. This CDR3 has 15 residues. V lost 1 base and J lost 0; bases outside the gene matches: 3. CDR3 loop: CASSQWTGDSYEQYF. CDR3 nucleotides: TGCGCCAGCAGTCAATGGACAGGCGACTCCTACGAGCAGTACTTC.

The V gene is TRBV2, the J gene TRBJ2-3; no definite D call. The CDR3 covers 18 residues. V was shortened by 4 bases and J by 1 base, with 21 bases between the two germline ends. Germline loops: CDR1 SNHLY, CDR2 FYNNEI. DNA of the CDR3: TGTGCCAGCAGTGGACCCGTTGGCAGGCCCACCCGCACAGATACGCAGTATTTT. As protein: CASSGPVGRPTRTDTQYF.

The chain joins TRBV6-2 or TRBV6-3 to TRBJ2-7; weak D call: TRBD1 (6 bases). Germline assignment: CDR1 MNHEY and CDR2 SVGEGT. CDR3 length equals 14 residues. The V gene lost 3 bases and the J gene lost 5 bases, with 14 bases spanning the gap. CDR3: CASSYLARGHEQYF. CDR3 sequence (DNA): TGTGCCAGCAGTTATTTGGCCAGGGGCCACGAGCAGTACTTC.

The rearrangement uses TRBV27 and TRBJ1-3; D call uncertain. The CDR3 sequence is 14 residues long. The V end lost 6 bases, the J end lost 1 base, and 10 bases lay between the germline ends. The germline gives CDR1 MNHEY, CDR2 SMNVEV (reference sequence). CDR3 coding DNA: TGTGCCAGCAGACCCGAGGGATCTGGAAACACCATATATTTT. Translated: CASRPEGSGNTIYF.

The chain couples TRBV23-1 to TRBJ2-7, with a weak D call TRBD1 (5 bases). TRBV23-1 is marked as an open reading frame, function uncertain. CDR3 length equals 16 residues. V lost 2 bases to trimming and J lost 0 bases, with 14 bases between them. The chain's CDR3 is CASSQPTPQVSYEQYF. The CDR3 region has the DNA TGCGCCAGCAGTCAACCTACCCCACAGGTCTCCTACGAGCAGTACTTC.

V and J are TRBV5-1 and TRBJ2-2; 7 positions agree with TRBD1. The CDR3 length is 14 residues. Trimming removed 4 bases from V and 4 bases from J; junction bases left unmatched: 4. Per the germline V gene, CDR1 is SGHRS and CDR2 is YFSETQ. The CDR3 DNA reads TGCGCCAGCAGCGTCGGGACAGCCACCGGGGAGCTGTTTTTT. Its translation is CASSVGTATGELFF.

The chain carries TRBV18 and TRBJ2-2; TRBD2 aligns across 13 bases. The CDR3 has 17 residues. The germline gives CDR1 KGHSH, CDR2 LQKENI. Trimming removed 5 bases from V and 2 bases from J; junction bases left unmatched: 5. CDR3 in amino acids: CASSKGLAGRNTGELFF. The CDR3, as DNA: TGTGCCAGCTCAAAGGGACTAGCGGGGAGAAACACCGGGGAGCTGTTTTTT.

The V call is TRBV13, the J call TRBJ2-7; D is undetermined. This CDR3 spans 13 amino acids. Germline V gene lookup returns CDR1 PRHDT and CDR2 FYEKMQ (reference sequence). The germline V and J ends were trimmed by 5 bases and 3 bases, with 11 bases remaining between them. CDR3 sequence: CASSRKTGYEQYF. The CDR3 DNA reads as TGTGCCAGCAGCCGCAAGACGGGCTACGAGCAGTACTTC.